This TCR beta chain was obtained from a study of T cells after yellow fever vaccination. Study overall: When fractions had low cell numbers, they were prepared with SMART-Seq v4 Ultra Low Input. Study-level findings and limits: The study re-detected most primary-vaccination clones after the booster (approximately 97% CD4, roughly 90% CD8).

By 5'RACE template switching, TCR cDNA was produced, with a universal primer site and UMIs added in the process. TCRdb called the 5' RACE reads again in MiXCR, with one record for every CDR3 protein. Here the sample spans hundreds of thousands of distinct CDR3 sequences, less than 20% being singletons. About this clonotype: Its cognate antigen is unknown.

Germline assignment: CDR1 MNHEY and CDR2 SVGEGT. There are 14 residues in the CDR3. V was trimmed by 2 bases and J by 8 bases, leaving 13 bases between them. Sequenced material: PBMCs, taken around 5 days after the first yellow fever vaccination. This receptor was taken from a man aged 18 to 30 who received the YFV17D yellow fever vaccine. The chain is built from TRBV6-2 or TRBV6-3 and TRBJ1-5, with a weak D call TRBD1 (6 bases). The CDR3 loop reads CASSYTGSIKPQHF. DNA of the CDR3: TGTGCCAGCAGTTACACAGGGTCGATTAAGCCCCAGCATTTT.